The rows below give T cell receptor beta chains drawn from one sample of a study of T cell changes during pregnancy in multiple sclerosis. The table came from immunoSEQ multiplex PCR; TCRdb's copy has only in-frame clones and leaves some out. The repertoire holds around 61,000 clones, with around nine tenths as singletons. Sequenced sample: peripheral blood from another person, used as feeder cells. Every receptor here comes from a human donor whose cells served as feeder cells for cultures in a pregnancy study. The CDR3 runs from the conserved cysteine through the conserved F or W. Fields, in order: V gene, clone size, J gene, D gene, CDR3 DNA, CDR3 protein. The D gene is left open where the match is weak. Not all rows give a size; the values are once, few, many and, for expanded clones, a class.

TRBV5-1	NA	TRBJ1-3	NA	TGCGCCAGCAGCTTGGTAGGGCAGAACTCTGGAAACACCATATATTTT	CASSLVGQNSGNTIYF
TRBV13	NA	TRBJ2-3	NA	TGTGCCAGCAGCCACAGGGATTTGGCAGCGGCAGGCACAGATACGCAGTATTTT	CASSHRDLAAAGTDTQYF
TRBV11-2	NA	TRBJ2-7	NA	TGTGCCAGCAGCTTAGGACGGGGCGAGACCTACGAGCAGTACTTC	CASSLGRGETYEQYF
TRBV7-9	NA	TRBJ2-3	TRBD1	TGTGCCAGCAGCAGGCAGGGGGAAACAGATACGCAGTATTTT	CASSRQGETDTQYF
TRBV5-1	NA	TRBJ2-3	TRBD2	TGCGCCAGCAGACCGAGGACTAGCGGGGGGGCCGGAGATACGCAGTATTTT	CASRPRTSGGAGDTQYF
TRBV19	NA	TRBJ1-1	NA	TGTGCCAGTAACCCTTCGATGGGGAACACTGAAGCTTTCTTT	CASNPSMGNTEAFF
TRBV11-2	NA	TRBJ2-5	TRBD2	TGTGCCAGCAGCGGATGGCGGGGGGGTGAGACCCAGTACTTC	CASSGWRGGETQYF
TRBV9	NA	TRBJ1-1	NA	TGTGCCAGCAGCGTAGAGGCTGGGGGGCCGAAGAACACTGAAGCTTTCTTT	CASSVEAGGPKNTEAFF
TRBV6-5	NA	TRBJ2-1	TRBD2	TGTGCCAGCAGTTACCGGGCTAGCGGGAACAATGAGCAGTTCTTC	CASSYRASGNNEQFF
TRBV7-8	NA	TRBJ2-5	TRBD2	TGTGCCATCTTCGGGACTAGCGGGGGGGAAGAGACCCAGTACTTC	CAIFGTSGGEETQYF
TRBV5-6	NA	TRBJ1-6	NA	TGTGCCAGCAGCTTCCAGAGCTCCTATAATTCACCCCTCCACTTT	CASSFQSSYNSPLHF
TRBV19	NA	TRBJ2-5	NA	TGTGCCAGTAGTATGGGAGACAGAACCCACCGGGAGACCCAGTACTTC	CASSMGDRTHRETQYF
TRBV2	NA	TRBJ2-1	TRBD1	TGTGCCAGCAGTGTGCAGAGGACAGGGCCTAAAGGGCAGTTCTTC	CASSVQRTGPKGQFF
TRBV11-2	few	TRBJ1-1	TRBD1	TGTGCCAGCAGCGCCCCAACAGGGGTGAACACTGAAGCTTTCTTT	CASSAPTGVNTEAFF
TRBV6-1	NA	TRBJ1-2	NA	TGTGCCAGCAGTGGCGGGCGGACCTATGGCTACACCTTC	CASSGGRTYGYTF
TRBV5-6	NA	TRBJ1-1	NA	TGTGCCAGCAGCTTGTCCCCCGGAGAGAACACTGAAGCTTTCTTT	CASSLSPGENTEAFF
TRBV5-1	NA	TRBJ1-1	NA	TGCGCCAGCAGCGTGGACGGCGGGAGCACTGAAGCTTTCTTT	CASSVDGGSTEAFF
TRBV6-4	NA	TRBJ2-3	NA	TGTGCCAGCAGTGACAGGAGCACAGATACGCAGTATTTT	CASSDRSTDTQYF
TRBV7-3	few	TRBJ2-1	TRBD2	TGTGCCAGCAGCCATTCGACTAGCGGGGCTCCCTACAATGAGCAGTTCTTC	CASSHSTSGAPYNEQFF
TRBV2	NA	TRBJ2-2	TRBD1	TGTGCCAGCAGTGGACAGGGTCTGGCCGGGGAGCTGTTTTTT	CASSGQGLAGELFF
TRBV30	NA	TRBJ1-5	TRBD1	TGTGCCTGGAGTACGACAGGGGGTCAGCCCCAGCATTTT	CAWSTTGGQPQHF
TRBV28	NA	TRBJ2-3	TRBD2	TGTGCCAGCAGTTTCCGGACTAGCGGGAAGTCAGATACGCAGTATTTT	CASSFRTSGKSDTQYF
TRBV7-9	NA	TRBJ2-1	NA	TGTGCCAGCAGCTTAGGGGCAGACGGGGAGCAGTTCTTC	CASSLGADGEQFF
TRBV5-6	NA	TRBJ2-7	TRBD2	TGTGCCAGCAGCTTGTGGGGGAGGGTCGGCGAGCAGTACTTC	CASSLWGRVGEQYF
TRBV30	NA	TRBJ2-7	NA	TGTGCCAGACAAGGCGGGAAGGGCTACGAGCAGTACTTC	CARQGGKGYEQYF
TRBV6-6	few	TRBJ2-3	NA	TGTGCCAGCAGTTACGAGGTTGTCACAGATACGCAGTATTTT	CASSYEVVTDTQYF
TRBV27	NA	TRBJ1-1	NA	TGTGCCAGCAGTCCACAGGGTCCGAGGACTGAAGCTTTCTTT	CASSPQGPRTEAFF
TRBV30	NA	TRBJ1-1	TRBD1	TGTGCCTGGAGGGTAACCTCACAGGGGTTAACTGAAGCTTTCTTT	CAWRVTSQGLTEAFF
TRBV7-9	NA	TRBJ1-1	NA	TGTGCCAGCAGCTTAGAAAGGCTATTGAACACTGAAGCTTTCTTT	CASSLERLLNTEAFF